This T cell receptor (beta chain) was sequenced during a study of Tregs in tolerant kidney transplant recipients. Study-wide results and caveats: This study did not directly address biological reproducibility. Some patients' samples used different primers over time, so nucleotide sequences weren't comparable. In tolerant patients, donor-specific Tregs outgrew total Tregs, suggesting antigen-driven expansion.

The nonmyeloablative bone marrow transplants came from related graft donors, with transient mixed chimerism. Thawed PBMCs were FACS-sorted into unstimulated CD4+CD25+CD127- regulatory T cells, CD4+CD25- non-regulatory cells, CD4 and CD8 cells. In regard to this clone: The target antigen is unknown. The CDR3 end is not reached by the read, which stops 3 residues before it; the germline J gene fills it in.

TCRdb keeps only in-frame clones here, not all; method: immunoSEQ multiplex PCR. The sample table includes around 30,000 clones. Germline V gene lookup returns CDR1 GTSNPN and CDR2 SVGIG (reference sequence). The trim removed 8 bases at V and 8 bases at J, leaving 10 bases unmatched. The CDR3 runs 13 residues. This specimen consisted of CD4+ T cells from blood (PBMCs), obtained 24 months after the transplant. The chain joins TRBV30 to TRBJ1-4; 8 bases are a match to TRBD1. The TCR sequence derives from a human patient who received a combined kidney and bone marrow transplant. Among the T cells, some may be from the graft donor. The DNA read from the CDR3 is TGTGCCCTAGACAGGGGTCGGGGCGAAAAA. It encodes CALDRGRGEK. Given in full, the CDR3 is CALDRGRGEKLFF. The full variable domain, rest sourced from reference TRBV30 and TRBJ1-4, is SQTIHQWPATLVQPVGSPLSLECTVEGTSNPNLYWYRQAAGRGLQLLFYSVGIGQISSEVPQNLSASRPQDRQFILSSKKLLLSDSGFYLCALDRGRGEKLFFGSGTQLSVL.